This T cell receptor (beta chain) was identified in a study of fetal regulatory T cell absence and autoimmunity (dated by TCRdb to about 2017). Regarding the study in general: The IPEX patients showed exocrine pancreas autoimmunity in the absence of clinical diabetes.

Points the paper makes about the study in general: The oligoclonal enrichment was interpreted as support for antigen-driven autoimmunity in the pancreas before birth in IPEX syndrome. TRB gene family usage was broadly similar between cord blood and pancreas, resembling published neonatal and adult repertoires. Significant oligoclonal enrichment of the TCR compartment was observed in pancreas versus cord blood, with some top clones enriched more than 90-fold.

Germline trimming: 7 bases from V, 4 bases from J; junction bases outside gene matches: 8. In the germline V gene, CDR1 corresponds to SNHLY and CDR2 to FYNNEI. Inclusive of the bounding cysteine and phenylalanine, the CDR3 is 15 residues long. Here the CDR3 DNA is all that survives: 45 bases in frame from base 1. The DNeasy Blood and Tissue Kit was used to extract roughly 1.9-3.1 ug of genomic DNA from either umbilical cord blood or frozen pancreas. With regard to this clone: This receptor's antigen is unknown. No qualities accompany the bases; no much larger clone lies one base away.

On the immunoSEQ human TCRbeta survey platform, a two-step multiplex PCR amplified and barcoded the TCRbeta CDR3 regions. Libraries were sequenced on Illumina instruments, and IgH from the same samples was sequenced in parallel. The source study handled its data this way. To remove PCR and sequencing errors, raw reads were filtered against the IMGT V, D, J definitions and then binned using a nearest-neighbor algorithm. A clone was defined by an identical nucleotide sequence, and differential abundance between tissues was tested with a Fisher exact test for each clone at a pFDR threshold of p<0.01. Clones with frequencies too low for statistical inference were excluded by a minimum inclusion filter of 10 in either sample. The immunoSEQ Analyzer was used for pairwise clonal comparisons, and IMGT tools were used to assess gene family usage. TCRdb took this table from immuneACCESS and kept in-frame rearrangements with V and J called. Such tables lack part of the clones; where checked against another copy, unresolved V genes explain under half of the gap, and the rest is unexplained. The DNA was the basis for D and trimming; V, J and clone size are from that table. This sample lists some 46,000 clones; about four fifths were detected once. Less than 0.5% of the sample is held by the ten biggest clonotypes.

This chain joins TRBV2 to TRBJ2-2, with 8 central nucleotides matching TRBD2. The TCR sequence derives from a newborn boy with IPEX syndrome. Material: cord blood. The nucleotide sequence reads TGTGCCAGCAAGATGGGGCTAGCGGGCACCGGGGAGCTGTTTTTT. Its amino acids are CASKMGLAGTGELFF.